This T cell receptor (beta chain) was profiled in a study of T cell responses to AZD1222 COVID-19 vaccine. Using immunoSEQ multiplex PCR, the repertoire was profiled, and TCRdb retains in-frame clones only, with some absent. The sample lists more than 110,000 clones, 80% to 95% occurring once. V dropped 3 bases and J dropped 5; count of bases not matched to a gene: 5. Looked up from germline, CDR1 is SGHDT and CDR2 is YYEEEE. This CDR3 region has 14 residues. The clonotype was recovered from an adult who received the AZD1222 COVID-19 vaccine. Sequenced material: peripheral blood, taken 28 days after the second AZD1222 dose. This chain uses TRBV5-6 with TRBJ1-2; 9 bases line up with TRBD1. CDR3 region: CASSSTGTGYGYTF. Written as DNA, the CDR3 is TGTGCCAGCAGCTCTACCGGGACAGGGTATGGCTACACCTTC.